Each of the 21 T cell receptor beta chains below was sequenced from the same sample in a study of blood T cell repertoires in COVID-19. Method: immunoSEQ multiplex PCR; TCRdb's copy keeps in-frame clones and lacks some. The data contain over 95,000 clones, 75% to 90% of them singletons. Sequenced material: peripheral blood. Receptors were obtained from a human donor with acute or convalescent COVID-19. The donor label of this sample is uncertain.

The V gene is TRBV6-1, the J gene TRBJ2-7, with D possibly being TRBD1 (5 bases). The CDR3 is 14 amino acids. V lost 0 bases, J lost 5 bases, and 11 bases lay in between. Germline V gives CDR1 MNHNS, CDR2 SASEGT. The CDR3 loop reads CASSEALAQDEQYF. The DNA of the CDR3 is TGTGCCAGCAGTGAAGCGTTGGCACAGGACGAGCAGTACTTC.

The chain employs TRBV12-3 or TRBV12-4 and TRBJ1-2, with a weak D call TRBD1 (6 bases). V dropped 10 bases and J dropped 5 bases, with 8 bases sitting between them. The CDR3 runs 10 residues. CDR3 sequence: CAIQGYGYTF. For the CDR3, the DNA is TGTGCCATCCAGGGGTATGGCTACACCTTC.

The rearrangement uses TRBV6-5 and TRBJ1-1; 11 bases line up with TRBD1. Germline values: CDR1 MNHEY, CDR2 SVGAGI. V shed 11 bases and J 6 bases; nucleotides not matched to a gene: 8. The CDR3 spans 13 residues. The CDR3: CAGRDRGYPEAFF. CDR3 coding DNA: TGTGCCGGCCGGGACAGGGGGTATCCTGAAGCTTTCTTT.

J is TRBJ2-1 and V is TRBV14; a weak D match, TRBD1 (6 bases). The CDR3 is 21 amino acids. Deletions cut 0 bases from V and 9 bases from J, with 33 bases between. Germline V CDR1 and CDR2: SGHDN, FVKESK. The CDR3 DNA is TGTGCCAGCAGCCAAGATTGGAGGCCGACAGGAGCGAGGGCCGAGGGGAGTGAGCAGTTCTTC. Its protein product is CASSQDWRPTGARAEGSEQFF.

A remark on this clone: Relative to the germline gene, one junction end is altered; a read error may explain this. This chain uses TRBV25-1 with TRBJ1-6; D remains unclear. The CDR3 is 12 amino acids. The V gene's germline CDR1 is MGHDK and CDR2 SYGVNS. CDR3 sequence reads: CASRQANSPLHF. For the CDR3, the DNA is TGCGCCTCGCGGCAAGCAAATTCACCCCTCCACTTT. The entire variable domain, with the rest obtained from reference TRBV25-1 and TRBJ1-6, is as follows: EADIYQTPRYLVIGTGKKITLECSQTMGHDKMYWYQQDPGMELHLIHYSYGVNSTEKGDLSSESTVSRIRTEHFPLTLESARPSHTSQYLCASRQANSPLHFGNGTRLTVT.

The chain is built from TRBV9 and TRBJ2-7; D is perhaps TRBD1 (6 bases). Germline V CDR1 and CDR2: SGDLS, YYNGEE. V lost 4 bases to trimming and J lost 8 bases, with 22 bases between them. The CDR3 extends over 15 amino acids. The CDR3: CASSPTQGPSDKQYF. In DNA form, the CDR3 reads TGTGCCAGCAGCCCAACACAGGGACCAAGTGATAAGCAGTACTTC.

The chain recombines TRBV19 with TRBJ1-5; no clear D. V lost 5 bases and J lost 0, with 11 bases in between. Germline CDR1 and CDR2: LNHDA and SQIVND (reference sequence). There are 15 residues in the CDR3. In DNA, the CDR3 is TGTGCCAGTAGTCCCATGAGGTATAGCAATCAGCCCCAGCATTTT. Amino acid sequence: CASSPMRYSNQPQHF.

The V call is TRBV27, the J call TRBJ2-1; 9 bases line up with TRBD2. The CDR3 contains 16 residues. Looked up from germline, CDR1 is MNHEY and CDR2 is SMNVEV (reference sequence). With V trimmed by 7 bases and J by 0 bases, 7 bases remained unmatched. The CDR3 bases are TGTGCCAGCAACGTGCTAGCGGGGAGCTCCTACAATGAGCAGTTCTTC. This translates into CASNVLAGSSYNEQFF.

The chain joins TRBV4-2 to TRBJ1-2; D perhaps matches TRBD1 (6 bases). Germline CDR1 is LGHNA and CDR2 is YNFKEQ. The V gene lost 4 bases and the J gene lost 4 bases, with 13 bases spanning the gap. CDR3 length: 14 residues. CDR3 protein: CASSPRTVGYGYTF. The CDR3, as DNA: TGTGCCAGCAGCCCACGGACAGTTGGCTATGGCTACACCTTC.

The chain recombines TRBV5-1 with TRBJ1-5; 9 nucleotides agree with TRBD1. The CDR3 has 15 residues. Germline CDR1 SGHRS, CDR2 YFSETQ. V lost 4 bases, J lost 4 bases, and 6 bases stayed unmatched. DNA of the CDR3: TGCGCCAGCAGCCCCTGGACAGGGGATAATCAGCCCCAGCATTTT. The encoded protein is CASSPWTGDNQPQHF. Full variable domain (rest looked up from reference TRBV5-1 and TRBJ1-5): KAGVTQTPRYLIKTRGQQVTLSCSPISGHRSVSWYQQTPGQGLQFLFEYFSETQRNKGNFPGRFSGRQFSNSRSEMNVSTLELGDSALYLCASSPWTGDNQPQHFGDGTRLSIL.

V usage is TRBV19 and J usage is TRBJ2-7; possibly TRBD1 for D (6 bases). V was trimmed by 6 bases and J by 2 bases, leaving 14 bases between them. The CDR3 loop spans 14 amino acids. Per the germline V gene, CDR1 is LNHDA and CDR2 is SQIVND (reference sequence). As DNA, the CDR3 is TGTGCCAGTAGCTATGGACAGACAGCCTACGAGCAGTACTTC. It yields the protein CASSYGQTAYEQYF.

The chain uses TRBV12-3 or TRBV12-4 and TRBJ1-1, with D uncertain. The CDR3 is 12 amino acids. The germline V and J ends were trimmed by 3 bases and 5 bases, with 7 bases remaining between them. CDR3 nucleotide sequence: TGTGCCAGCAGTTTCCGGGTAACTGAAGCTTTCTTT. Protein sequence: CASSFRVTEAFF.

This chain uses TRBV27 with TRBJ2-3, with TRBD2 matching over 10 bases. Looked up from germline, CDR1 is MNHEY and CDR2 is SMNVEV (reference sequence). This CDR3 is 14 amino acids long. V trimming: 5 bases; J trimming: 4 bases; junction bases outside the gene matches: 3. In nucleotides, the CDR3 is TGTGCCAGCAGTCCTAGCGGGAGCGCAGATACGCAGTATTTT. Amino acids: CASSPSGSADTQYF.

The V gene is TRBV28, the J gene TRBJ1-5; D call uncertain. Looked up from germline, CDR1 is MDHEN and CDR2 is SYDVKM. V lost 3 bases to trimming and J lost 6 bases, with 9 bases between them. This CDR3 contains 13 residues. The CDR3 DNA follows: TGTGCCAGCAGTTTGCTCTCGGGTCAGCCCCAGCATTTT. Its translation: CASSLLSGQPQHF. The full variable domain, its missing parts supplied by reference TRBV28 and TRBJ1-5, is DVKVTQSSRYLVKRTGEKVFLECVQDMDHENMFWYRQDPGLGLRLIYFSYDVKMKEKGDIPEGYSVSREKKERFSLILESASTNQTSMYLCASSLLSGQPQHFGDGTRLSIL.

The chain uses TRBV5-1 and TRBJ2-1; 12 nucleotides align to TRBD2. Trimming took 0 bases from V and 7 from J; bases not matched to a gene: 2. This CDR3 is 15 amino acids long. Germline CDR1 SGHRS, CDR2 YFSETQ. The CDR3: CASSLGTSGTNEQFF. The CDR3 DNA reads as TGCGCCAGCAGCTTGGGGACTAGCGGGACTAATGAGCAGTTCTTC.

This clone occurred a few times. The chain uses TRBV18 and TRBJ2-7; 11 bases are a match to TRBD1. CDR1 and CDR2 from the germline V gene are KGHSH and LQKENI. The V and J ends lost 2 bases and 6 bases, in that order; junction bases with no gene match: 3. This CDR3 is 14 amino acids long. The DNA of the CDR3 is TGTGCCAGCTCACCAGGGACAGGGGGACTCGAGCAGTACTTC. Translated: CASSPGTGGLEQYF.

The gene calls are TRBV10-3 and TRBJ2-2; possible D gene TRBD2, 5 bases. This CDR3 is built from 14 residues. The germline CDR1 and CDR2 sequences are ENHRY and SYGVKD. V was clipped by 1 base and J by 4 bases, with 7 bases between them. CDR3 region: CAISEYEGTGELFF. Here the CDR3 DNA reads TGTGCCATCAGTGAGTACGAGGGCACCGGGGAGCTGTTTTTT.

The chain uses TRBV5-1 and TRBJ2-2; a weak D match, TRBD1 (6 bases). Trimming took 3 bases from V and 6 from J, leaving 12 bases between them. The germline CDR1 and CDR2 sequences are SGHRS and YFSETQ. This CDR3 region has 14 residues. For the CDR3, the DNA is TGCGCCAGCAGCTCATTTACAGGGCCCGGGGAGCTGTTTTTT. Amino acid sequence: CASSSFTGPGELFF.

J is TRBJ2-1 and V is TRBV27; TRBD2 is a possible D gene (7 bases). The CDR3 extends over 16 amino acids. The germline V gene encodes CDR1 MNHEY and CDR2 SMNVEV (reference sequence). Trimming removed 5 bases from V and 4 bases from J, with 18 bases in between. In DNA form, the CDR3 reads TGTGCCAGCAGTCCCCTGGGGGGGGCGGCATACAATGAGCAGTTCTTC. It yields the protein CASSPLGGAAYNEQFF.

CDR3 DNA sequence: TGTGCCAGCAGCTACGGACAGGGAGAGGCTGAAAAACTGTTTTTT. Residues: CASSYGQGEAEKLFF. This sequence joins TRBV7-9 and TRBJ1-4; TRBD1 matches 8 bases. The germline V gene encodes CDR1 SEHNR and CDR2 FQNEAQ (reference sequence). This CDR3 has 15 residues. Trimming took 4 bases from V and 7 from J; bases not matched to a gene: 8.

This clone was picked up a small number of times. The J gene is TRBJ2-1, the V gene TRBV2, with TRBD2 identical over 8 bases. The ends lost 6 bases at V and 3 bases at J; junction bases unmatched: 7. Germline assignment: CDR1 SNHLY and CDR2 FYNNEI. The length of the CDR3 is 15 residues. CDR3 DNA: TGTGCCAGCAGCCCGGGGGGGATGAACTACAATGAGCAGTTCTTC. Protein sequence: CASSPGGMNYNEQFF.